This note documents a single TCR beta chain sequence. Per the original methods: Estimation of nucleated cell counts was performed using reference gene primer amplification. Produced via immunoSEQ multiplex PCR; TCRdb's table is partial and in-frame only. The V and J calls and clone size are taken from that table; D and trimming were inferred from the DNA. The sample lists about 55,000 clones, 75% to 95% occurring once. The data stem from a study of blood T cell repertoires in COVID-19. In the study overall: Donors in the United States, Italy and Spain gave samples during acute or convalescent COVID-19. PBMCs, B-cell-depleted T cells, or T cells provided the cDNA or gDNA that made up the material.

The TCR originated in a human donor with active COVID-19. The donor label of this sample is uncertain. Sequencing was performed on peripheral blood.

The CDR3 sequence: CASSPRQGLSYEQYF. The CDR3 coding sequence is TGTGCCAGCAGTCCCCGACAGGGGCTTTCCTACGAGCAGTACTTC. J is TRBJ2-7 and V is TRBV27; 8 bases fit TRBD1. The germline V gene encodes CDR1 MNHEY and CDR2 SMNVEV (reference sequence). The CDR3 consists of 15 residues. V shed 5 bases and J 1 base; nucleotides not matched to a gene: 7.